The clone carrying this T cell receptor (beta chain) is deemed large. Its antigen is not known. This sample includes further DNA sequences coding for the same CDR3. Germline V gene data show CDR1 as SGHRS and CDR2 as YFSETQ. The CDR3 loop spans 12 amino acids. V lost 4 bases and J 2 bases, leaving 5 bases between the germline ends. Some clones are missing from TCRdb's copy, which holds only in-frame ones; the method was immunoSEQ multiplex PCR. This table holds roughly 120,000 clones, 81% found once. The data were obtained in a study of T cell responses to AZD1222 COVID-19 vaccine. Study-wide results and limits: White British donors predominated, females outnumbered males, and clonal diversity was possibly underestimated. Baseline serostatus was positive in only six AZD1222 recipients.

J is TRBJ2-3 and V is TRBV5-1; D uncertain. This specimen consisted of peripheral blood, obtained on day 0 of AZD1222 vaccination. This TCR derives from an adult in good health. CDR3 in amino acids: CASSLDTDTQYF. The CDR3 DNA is TGCGCCAGCAGCCTGGACACAGATACGCAGTATTTT. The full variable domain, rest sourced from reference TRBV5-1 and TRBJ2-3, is KAGVTQTPRYLIKTRGQQVTLSCSPISGHRSVSWYQQTPGQGLQFLFEYFSETQRNKGNFPGRFSGRQFSNSRSEMNVSTLELGDSALYLCASSLDTDTQYFGPGTRLTVL.